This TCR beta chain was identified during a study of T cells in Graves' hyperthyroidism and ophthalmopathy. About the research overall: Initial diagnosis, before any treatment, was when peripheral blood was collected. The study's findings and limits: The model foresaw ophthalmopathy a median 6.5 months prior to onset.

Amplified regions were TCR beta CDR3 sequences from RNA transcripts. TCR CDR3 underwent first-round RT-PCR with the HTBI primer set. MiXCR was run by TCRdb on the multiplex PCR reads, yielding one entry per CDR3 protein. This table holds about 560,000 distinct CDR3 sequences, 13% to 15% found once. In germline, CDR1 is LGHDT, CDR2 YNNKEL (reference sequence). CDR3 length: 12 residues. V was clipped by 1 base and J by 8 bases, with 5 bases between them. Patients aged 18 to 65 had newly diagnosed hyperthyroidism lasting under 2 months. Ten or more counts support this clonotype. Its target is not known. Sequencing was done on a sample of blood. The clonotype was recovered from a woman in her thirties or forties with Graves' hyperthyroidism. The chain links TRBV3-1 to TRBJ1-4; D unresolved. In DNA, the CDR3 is TGTGCCAGCAGCCAAGGAAGGGAAAAACTGTTTTTT. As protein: CASSQGREKLFF.